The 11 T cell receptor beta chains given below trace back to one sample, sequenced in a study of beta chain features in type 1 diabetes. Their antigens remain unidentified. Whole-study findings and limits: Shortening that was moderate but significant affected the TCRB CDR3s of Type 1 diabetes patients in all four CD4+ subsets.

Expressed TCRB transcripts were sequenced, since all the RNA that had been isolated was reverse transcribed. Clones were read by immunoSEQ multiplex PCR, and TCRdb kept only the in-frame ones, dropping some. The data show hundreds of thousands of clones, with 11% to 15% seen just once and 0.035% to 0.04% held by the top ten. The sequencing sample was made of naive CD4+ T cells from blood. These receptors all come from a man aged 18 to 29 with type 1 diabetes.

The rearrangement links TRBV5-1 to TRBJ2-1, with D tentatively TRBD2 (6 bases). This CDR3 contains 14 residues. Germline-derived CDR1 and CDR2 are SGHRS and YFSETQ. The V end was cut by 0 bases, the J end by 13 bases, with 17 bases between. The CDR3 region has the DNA TGCGCCAGCAGCTTGGTTGAGGGAGGAATTGGCCAGTTCTTC. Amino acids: CASSLVEGGIGQFF.

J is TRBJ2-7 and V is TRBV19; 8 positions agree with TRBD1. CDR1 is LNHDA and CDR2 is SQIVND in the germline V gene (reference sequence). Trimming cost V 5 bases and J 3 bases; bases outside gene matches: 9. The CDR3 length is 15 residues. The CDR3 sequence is CASSPQGTGDYEQYF. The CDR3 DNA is TGTGCCAGTAGTCCCCAGGGGACAGGAGACTACGAGCAGTACTTC. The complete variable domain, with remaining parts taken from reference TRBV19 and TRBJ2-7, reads DGGITQSPKYLFRKEGQNVTLSCEQNLNHDAMYWYRQDPGQGLRLIYYSQIVNDFQKGDIAEGYSVSREKKESFPLTVTSAQKNPTAFYLCASSPQGTGDYEQYFGPGTRLTVT.

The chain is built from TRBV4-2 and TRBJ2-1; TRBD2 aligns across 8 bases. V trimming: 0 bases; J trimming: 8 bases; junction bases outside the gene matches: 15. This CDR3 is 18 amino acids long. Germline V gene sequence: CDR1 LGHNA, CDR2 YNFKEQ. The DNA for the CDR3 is TGTGCCAGCAGCCAAGATCGGAGTAGCGGGGTAACGGGCGATGAGCAGTTCTTC. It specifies CASSQDRSSGVTGDEQFF.

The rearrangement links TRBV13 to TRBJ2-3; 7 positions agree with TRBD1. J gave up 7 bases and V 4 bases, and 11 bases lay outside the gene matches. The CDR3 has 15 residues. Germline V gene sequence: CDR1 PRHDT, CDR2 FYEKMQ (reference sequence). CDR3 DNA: TGTGCCAGCAGCTCGACCGGGACAGCGGTTAATACGCAGTATTTT. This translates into CASSSTGTAVNTQYF.

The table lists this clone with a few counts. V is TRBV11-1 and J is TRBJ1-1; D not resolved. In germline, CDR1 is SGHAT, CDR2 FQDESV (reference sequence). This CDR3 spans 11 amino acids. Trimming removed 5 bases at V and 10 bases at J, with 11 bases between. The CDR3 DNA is TGTGCCAGCAGCCTGGGCCGGGCAGCTTTCTTT. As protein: CASSLGRAAFF.

The CDR3 nucleotides are TGTGCCAGCAGTTACTCGAGGGGTTCAGATACGCAGTATTTT. It yields the protein CASSYSRGSDTQYF. The V call is TRBV6-5, the J call TRBJ2-3; D tentatively reads TRBD1 or TRBD2 (5 bases each). The CDR3 consists of 14 residues. V lost 0 bases and J 4 bases, leaving 8 bases between the germline ends. CDR1 is MNHEY and CDR2 is SVGAGI in the germline V gene.

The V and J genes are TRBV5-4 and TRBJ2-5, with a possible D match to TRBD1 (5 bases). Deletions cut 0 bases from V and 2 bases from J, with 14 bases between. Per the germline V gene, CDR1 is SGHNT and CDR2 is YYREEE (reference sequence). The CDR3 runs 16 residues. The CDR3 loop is CASSLGPDISQETQYF. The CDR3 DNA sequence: TGTGCCAGCAGCTTGGGGCCGGACATCTCTCAAGAGACCCAGTACTTC.

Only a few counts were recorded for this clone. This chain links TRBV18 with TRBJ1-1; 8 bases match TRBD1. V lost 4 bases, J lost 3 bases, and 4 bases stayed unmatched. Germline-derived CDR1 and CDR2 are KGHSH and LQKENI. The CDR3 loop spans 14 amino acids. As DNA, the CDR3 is TGTGCCAGCTCACGACAGGGGTTGGACACTGAAGCTTTCTTT. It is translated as CASSRQGLDTEAFF.

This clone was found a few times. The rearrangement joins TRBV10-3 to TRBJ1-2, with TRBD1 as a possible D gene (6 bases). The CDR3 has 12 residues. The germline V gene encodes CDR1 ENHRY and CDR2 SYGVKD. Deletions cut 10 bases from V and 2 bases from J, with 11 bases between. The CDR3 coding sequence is TGTGCCACAGCGGACAGAAACTATGGCTACACCTTC. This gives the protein CATADRNYGYTF.

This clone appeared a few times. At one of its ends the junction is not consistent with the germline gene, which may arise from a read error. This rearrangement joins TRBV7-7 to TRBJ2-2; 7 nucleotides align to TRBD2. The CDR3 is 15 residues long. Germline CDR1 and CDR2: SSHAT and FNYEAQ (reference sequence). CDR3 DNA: TGTGCTAGCAGCGGAGCGACGGGGGGCACCGGGGAGCTGTTTTTT. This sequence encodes CASSGATGGTGELFF.

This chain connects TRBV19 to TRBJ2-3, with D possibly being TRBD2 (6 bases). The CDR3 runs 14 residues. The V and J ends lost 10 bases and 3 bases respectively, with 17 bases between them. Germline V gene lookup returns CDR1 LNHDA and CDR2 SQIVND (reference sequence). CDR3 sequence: CATGSGTGTDTQYF. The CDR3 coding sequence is TGTGCCACCGGGAGTGGGACGGGGACAGATACGCAGTATTTT. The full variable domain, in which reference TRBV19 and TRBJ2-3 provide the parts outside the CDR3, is DGGITQSPKYLFRKEGQNVTLSCEQNLNHDAMYWYRQDPGQGLRLIYYSQIVNDFQKGDIAEGYSVSREKKESFPLTVTSAQKNPTAFYLCATGSGTGTDTQYFGPGTRLTVL.